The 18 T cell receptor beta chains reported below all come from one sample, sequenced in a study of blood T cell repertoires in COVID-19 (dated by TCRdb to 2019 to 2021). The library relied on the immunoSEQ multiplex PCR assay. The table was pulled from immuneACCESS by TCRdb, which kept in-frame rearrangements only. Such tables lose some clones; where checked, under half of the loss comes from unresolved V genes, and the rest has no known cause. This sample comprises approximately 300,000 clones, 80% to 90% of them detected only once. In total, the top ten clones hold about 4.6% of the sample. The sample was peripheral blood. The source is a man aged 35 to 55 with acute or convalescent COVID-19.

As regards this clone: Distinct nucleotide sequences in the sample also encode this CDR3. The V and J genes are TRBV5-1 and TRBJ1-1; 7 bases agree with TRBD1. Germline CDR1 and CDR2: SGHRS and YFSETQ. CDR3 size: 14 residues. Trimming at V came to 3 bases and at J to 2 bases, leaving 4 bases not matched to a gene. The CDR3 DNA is TGCGCCAGCAGCTCGCAGGGGGGAAACACTGAAGCTTTCTTT. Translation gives CASSSQGGNTEAFF.

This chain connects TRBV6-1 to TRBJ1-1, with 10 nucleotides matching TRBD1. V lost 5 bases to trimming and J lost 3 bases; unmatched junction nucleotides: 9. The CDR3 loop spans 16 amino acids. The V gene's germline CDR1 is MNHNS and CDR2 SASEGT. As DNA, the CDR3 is TGTGCCAGCAGTCAAGGACAGGGGGTGTGGGACACTGAAGCTTTCTTT. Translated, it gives CASSQGQGVWDTEAFF.

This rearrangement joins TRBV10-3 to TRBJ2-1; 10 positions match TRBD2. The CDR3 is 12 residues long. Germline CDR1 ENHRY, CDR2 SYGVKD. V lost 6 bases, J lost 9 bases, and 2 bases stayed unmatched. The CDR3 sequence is CAIRAGGGEQFF. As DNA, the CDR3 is TGTGCCATCAGAGCGGGGGGGGGTGAGCAGTTCTTC.

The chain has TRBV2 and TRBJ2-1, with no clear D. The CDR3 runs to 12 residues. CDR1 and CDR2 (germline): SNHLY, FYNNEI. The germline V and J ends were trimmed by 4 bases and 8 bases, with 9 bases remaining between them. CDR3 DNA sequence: TGTGCCAGCAGTGTCCTCACGGATGAGCAGTTCTTC. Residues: CASSVLTDEQFF.

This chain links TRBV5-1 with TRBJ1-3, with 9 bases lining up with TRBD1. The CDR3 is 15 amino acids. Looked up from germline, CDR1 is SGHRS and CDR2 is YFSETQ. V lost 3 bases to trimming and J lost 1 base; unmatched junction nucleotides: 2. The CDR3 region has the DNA TGCGCCAGCAGCTACGGGACAGGGTCTGGAAACACCATATATTTT. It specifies CASSYGTGSGNTIYF. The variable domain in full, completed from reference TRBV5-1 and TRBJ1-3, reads KAGVTQTPRYLIKTRGQQVTLSCSPISGHRSVSWYQQTPGQGLQFLFEYFSETQRNKGNFPGRFSGRQFSNSRSEMNVSTLELGDSALYLCASSYGTGSGNTIYFGEGSWLTVV.

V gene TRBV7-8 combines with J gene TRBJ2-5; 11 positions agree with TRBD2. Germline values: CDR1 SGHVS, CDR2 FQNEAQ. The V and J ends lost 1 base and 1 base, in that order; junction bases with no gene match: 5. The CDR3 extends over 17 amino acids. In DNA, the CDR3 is TGTGCCAGCAGCTTAGATTCTAGCGGGGGGACCCAAGAGACCCAGTACTTC. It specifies CASSLDSSGGTQETQYF.

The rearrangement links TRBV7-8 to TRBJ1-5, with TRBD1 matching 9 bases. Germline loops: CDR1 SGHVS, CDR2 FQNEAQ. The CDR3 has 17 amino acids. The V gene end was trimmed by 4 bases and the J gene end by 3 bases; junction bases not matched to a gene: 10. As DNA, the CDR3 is TGTGCCAGCAGCTCCAATAACAGGGGGCTAAACAATCAGCCCCAGCATTTT. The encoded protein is CASSSNNRGLNNQPQHF.

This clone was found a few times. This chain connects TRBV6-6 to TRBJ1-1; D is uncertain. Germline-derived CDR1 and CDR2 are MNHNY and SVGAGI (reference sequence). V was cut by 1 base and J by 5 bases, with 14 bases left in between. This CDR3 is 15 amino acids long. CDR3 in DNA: TGTGCCAGCAGTTACTTAATAGGCACGGGGACTGAAGCTTTCTTT. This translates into CASSYLIGTGTEAFF.

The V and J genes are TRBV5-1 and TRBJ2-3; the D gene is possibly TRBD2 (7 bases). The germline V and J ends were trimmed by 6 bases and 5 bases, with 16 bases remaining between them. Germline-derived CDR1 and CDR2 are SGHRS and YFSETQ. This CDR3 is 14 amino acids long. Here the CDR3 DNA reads TGCGCCAGCAAAATGGCGGGGGCACGAGATACGCAGTATTTT. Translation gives CASKMAGARDTQYF. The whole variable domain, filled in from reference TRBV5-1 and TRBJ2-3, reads KAGVTQTPRYLIKTRGQQVTLSCSPISGHRSVSWYQQTPGQGLQFLFEYFSETQRNKGNFPGRFSGRQFSNSRSEMNVSTLELGDSALYLCASKMAGARDTQYFGPGTRLTVL.

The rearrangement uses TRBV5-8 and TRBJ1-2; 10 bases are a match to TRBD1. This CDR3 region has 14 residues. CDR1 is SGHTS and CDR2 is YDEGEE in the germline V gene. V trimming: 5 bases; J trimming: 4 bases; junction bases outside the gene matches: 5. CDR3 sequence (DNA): TGTGCCAGCAGTTGGACAGGGGGGAGCTATGGCTACACCTTC. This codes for CASSWTGGSYGYTF.

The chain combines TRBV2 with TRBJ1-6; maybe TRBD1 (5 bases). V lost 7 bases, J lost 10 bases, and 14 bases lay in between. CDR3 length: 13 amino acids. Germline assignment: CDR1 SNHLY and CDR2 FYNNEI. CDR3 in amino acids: CASTRQQESPLHF. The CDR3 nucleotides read TGTGCCAGCACCCGACAGCAAGAATCACCCCTCCACTTT.

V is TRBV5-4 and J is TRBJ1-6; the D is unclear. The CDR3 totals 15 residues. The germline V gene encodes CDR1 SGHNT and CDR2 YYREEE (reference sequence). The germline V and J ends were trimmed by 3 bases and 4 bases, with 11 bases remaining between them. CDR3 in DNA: TGTGCCAGCAGCTCGTCCGGGGATTATAATTCACCCCTCCACTTT. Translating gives CASSSSGDYNSPLHF.

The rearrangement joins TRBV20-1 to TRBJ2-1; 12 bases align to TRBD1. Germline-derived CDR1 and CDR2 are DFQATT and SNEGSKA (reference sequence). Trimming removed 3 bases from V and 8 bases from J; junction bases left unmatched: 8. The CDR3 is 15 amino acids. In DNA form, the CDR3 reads TGCAGTGCTAGTTCGGCCGGGACAGGGGGCGATGAGCAGTTCTTC. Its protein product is CSASSAGTGGDEQFF.

CDR3 residues: CASGLVRIQGFNEKLFF. The CDR3 DNA follows: TGTGCTAGTGGTTTGGTACGAATCCAGGGCTTTAATGAAAAACTGTTTTTT. The rearrangement joins TRBV12-5 to TRBJ1-4, with a tentative D call TRBD1 (5 bases). Between the trimmed V and J ends, which lost 0 bases and 4 bases, there was a span of 15 bases. The germline CDR1 and CDR2 sequences are LGHNT and FRNRAP. CDR3 size: 17 residues.

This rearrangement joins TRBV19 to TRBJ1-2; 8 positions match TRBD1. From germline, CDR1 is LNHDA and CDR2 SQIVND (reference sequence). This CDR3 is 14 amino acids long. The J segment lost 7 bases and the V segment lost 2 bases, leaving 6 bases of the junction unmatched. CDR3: CASSIPGGIGGYTF. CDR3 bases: TGTGCCAGTAGTATACCAGGGGGCATAGGTGGCTACACCTTC.

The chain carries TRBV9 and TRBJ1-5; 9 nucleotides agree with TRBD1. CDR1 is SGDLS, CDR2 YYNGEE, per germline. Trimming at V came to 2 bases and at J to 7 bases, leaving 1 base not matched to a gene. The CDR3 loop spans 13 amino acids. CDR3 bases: TGTGCCAGCAGCGTTGGACAGGGGCAGCCCCAGCATTTT. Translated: CASSVGQGQPQHF.

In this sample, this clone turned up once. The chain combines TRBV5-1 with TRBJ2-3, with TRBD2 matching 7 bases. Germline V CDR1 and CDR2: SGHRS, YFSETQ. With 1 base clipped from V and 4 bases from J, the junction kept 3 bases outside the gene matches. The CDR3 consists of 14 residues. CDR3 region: CASSLSLAADTQYF. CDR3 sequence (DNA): TGCGCCAGCAGCTTGAGTCTAGCGGCAGATACGCAGTATTTT.

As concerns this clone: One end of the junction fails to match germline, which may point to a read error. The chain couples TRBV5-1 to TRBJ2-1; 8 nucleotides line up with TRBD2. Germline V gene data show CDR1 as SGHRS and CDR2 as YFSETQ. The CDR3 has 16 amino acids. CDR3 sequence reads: CARSLAGGGLYNEQFF. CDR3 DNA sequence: TGCGCCCGCAGCTTGGCCGGGGGGGGCCTTTACAATGAGCAGTTCTTC.